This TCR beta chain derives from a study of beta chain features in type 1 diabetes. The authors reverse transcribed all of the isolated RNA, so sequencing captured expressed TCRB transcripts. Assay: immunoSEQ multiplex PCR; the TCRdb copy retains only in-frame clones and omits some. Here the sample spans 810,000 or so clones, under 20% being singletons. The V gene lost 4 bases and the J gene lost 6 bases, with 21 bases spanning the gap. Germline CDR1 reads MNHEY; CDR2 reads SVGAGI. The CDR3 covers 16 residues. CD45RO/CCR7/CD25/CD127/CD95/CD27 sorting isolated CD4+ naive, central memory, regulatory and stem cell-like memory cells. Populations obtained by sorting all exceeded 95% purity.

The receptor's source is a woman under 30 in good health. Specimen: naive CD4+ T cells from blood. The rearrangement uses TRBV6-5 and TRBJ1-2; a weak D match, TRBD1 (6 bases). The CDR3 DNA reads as TGTGCCAGCAGTTCCCGCGCAAACATCGGGACAAATGGCTACACCTTC. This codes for CASSSRANIGTNGYTF.